The 8 T cell receptor beta chains given below trace back to one sample, sequenced in a study of shared clonotypes between healthy human individuals. Data came from immunoSEQ multiplex PCR; TCRdb stores just in-frame clones and leaves some out. Counted here are 1 million to 1.3 million clones, 75% to 80% occurring once; the ten biggest clones make up more than 0.55%. Sequenced sample: memory CD4+ T cells from PBMCs. As to subset: CD45RA-negative fraction. These receptors were taken from a man between 18 and 29 years old in good health. Some clones in this sample may be carry-over from other donors' samples.

This clone is a singleton in its sample. Compared with germline, one end of the junction differs, possibly owing to a read error. The chain employs TRBV11-1 and TRBJ1-1; 8 nucleotides match TRBD1. The germline gives CDR1 SGHAT, CDR2 FQDESV (reference sequence). The CDR3 is 16 residues long. CDR3 nucleotide sequence: TGTGCCAGCACCTTAGCCCCGACAGGGGTCGGTACTGAAGCTTTCTTT. This translates into CASTLAPTGVGTEAFF.

The chain links TRBV5-1 to TRBJ2-7, with TRBD1 matching 7 bases. The germline V gene has CDR1 SGHRS and CDR2 YFSETQ. The CDR3 totals 16 residues. The junction had 6 bases not matched to a gene; V was cut back by 0 bases and J by 0 bases. CDR3 protein: CASSLAGQVPSYEQYF. In DNA, the CDR3 is TGCGCCAGCAGCTTGGCTGGACAGGTCCCCTCCTACGAGCAGTACTTC.

Worth noting for this clone: This specimen includes other DNA sequences encoding the same CDR3. V usage is TRBV28 and J usage is TRBJ2-7; maybe TRBD2 (6 bases). The CDR3 runs to 12 residues. Germline V gives CDR1 MDHEN, CDR2 SYDVKM. Trimming shortened V by 6 bases and J by 0 bases, and 6 bases separated the two germline ends. CDR3 sequence reads: CASRTSSYEQYF. DNA of the CDR3: TGTGCCAGCAGGACTAGCTCCTACGAGCAGTACTTC.

This clone was counted once. The chain employs TRBV2 and TRBJ1-1; possibly TRBD1 for D (6 bases). The CDR3 extends over 14 amino acids. Germline V gene lookup returns CDR1 SNHLY and CDR2 FYNNEI. V was trimmed by 3 bases and J by 8 bases, leaving 16 bases between them. Here the CDR3 DNA reads TGTGCCAGCAGTGATTTGGTGAGCGGACAGGAAGCTTTCTTT. Protein: CASSDLVSGQEAFF.

The chain links TRBV27 to TRBJ1-2, with 7 bases aligning to TRBD1. This CDR3 comprises 11 residues. V lost 8 bases to trimming and J lost 11 bases; unmatched junction nucleotides: 8. Germline V gene data show CDR1 as MNHEY and CDR2 as SMNVEV (reference sequence). This chain's CDR3 is CASRGTAGYTF. The CDR3 DNA is TGTGCCAGCCGCGGGACAGCAGGATACACCTTC.

The rearrangement uses TRBV18 and TRBJ2-5; D may be TRBD2 (5 bases). Germline V gene lookup returns CDR1 KGHSH and CDR2 LQKENI. V was pared by 1 base and J by 9 bases, with 15 bases between. The length of the CDR3 is 14 residues. DNA of the CDR3: TGTGCCAGCTCACCACTTGAGGGTCCCGGGGCCCAGTACTTC. Translation: CASSPLEGPGAQYF.

The chain couples TRBV9 to TRBJ1-2, with 7 bases fitting TRBD1. CDR3 length equals 15 residues. The ends lost 4 bases at V and 4 bases at J; junction bases unmatched: 10. Germline V gene lookup returns CDR1 SGDLS and CDR2 YYNGEE. The CDR3 loop is CASSPLVGQSYGYTF. The CDR3, as DNA: TGTGCCAGCAGCCCCCTCGTGGGACAGAGCTATGGCTACACCTTC.

As for this clone: Other DNA variants within this sample encode the same CDR3. The chain is built from TRBV9 and TRBJ2-5, with 8 bases lining up with TRBD2. CDR1 is SGDLS and CDR2 is YYNGEE in the germline V gene. CDR3 length: 16 amino acids. Trimming cost V 0 bases and J 1 base; bases outside gene matches: 5. The CDR3 DNA reads as TGTGCCAGCAGCGTAGGGGTAGCGGGATTCCAAGAGACCCAGTACTTC. Its protein product is CASSVGVAGFQETQYF.